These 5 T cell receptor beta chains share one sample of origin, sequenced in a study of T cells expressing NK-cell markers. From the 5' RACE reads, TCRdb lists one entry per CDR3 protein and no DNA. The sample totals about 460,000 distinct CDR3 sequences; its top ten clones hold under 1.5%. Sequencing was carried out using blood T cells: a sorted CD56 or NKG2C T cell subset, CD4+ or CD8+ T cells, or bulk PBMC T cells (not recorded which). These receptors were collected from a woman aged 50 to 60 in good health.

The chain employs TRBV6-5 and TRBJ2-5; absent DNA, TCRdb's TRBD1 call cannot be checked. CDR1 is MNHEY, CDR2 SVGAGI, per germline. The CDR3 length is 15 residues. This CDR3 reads CASSKEQGFQETQYF.

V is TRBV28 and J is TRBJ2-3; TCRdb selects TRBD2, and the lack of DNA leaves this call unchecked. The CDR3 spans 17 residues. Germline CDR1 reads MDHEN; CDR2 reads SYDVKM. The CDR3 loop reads CASSPTLAGASTDTQYF.

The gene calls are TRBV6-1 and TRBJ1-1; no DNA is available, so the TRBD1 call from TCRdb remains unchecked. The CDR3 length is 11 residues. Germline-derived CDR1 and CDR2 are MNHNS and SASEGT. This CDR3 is CASTERGEAFF.

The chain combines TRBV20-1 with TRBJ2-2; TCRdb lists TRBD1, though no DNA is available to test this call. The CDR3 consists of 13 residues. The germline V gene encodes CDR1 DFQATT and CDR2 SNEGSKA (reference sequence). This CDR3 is CSARDPPLGELFF.

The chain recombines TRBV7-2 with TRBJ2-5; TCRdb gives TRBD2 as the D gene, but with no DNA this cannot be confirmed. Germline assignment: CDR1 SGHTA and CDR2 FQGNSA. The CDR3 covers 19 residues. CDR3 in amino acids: CASSLDGGLAALPQETQYF.